The clone carrying this T cell receptor (beta chain) has at least ten counts. Antigen specificity is unknown. Looked up from germline, CDR1 is SGHDT and CDR2 is YYEEEE. The ends were cut back, 2 bases at V and 4 bases at J, with 19 bases in the middle. The CDR3 totals 18 residues. This specimen comes from a study of T cell repertoires in cytomegalovirus infection. Study-level information: CMV infection together with matching HLA type was indicated by public TCR beta signatures. The study, taken as a whole, reports: Cumulative public TCR beta family frequency identified CMV carriers with the relevant HLA. In two of eight donors, the top clonotype was HLA-C-restricted CMV-specific.

TCRdb re-called the reads through MiXCR, storing one row per CDR3 protein. This sample has 270,000 or so distinct CDR3 sequences, with approximately 17% found just once. The TCR comes from a human donor in good health (CMV status not recorded). Some clones in this sample may be carry-over from other donors' samples. The material sequenced was CD8+ T cells from PBMCs. This chain uses TRBV5-6 with TRBJ2-6; tentatively, D is TRBD2 (7 bases). This CDR3 is CASSFGGAGSAGANVLTF. The CDR3 nucleotides read TGTGCCAGCAGCTTTGGGGGGGCCGGTTCCGCCGGGGCCAACGTCCTGACTTTC.